This T cell receptor (beta chain) emerged from a study of blood T cell repertoires in COVID-19. Whole-study context: Material from acute and convalescent COVID-19 was sourced from the United States, Italy and Spain.

Trimming shortened V by 5 bases and J by 5 bases, and 9 bases separated the two germline ends. Germline lookup yields CDR1 SGHTA and CDR2 FQGNSA. There are 13 residues in the CDR3. Clones were read by immunoSEQ multiplex PCR, and TCRdb kept only the in-frame ones, dropping some. The sample holds approximately 170,000 clones; approximately 82% are singletons and the top ten take 4% to 4.5%. The sequenced sample was PBMCs or T cells enriched from blood (not recorded which). The J gene is TRBJ1-4, the V gene TRBV7-2; D is ambiguous. This sequence originates from a woman between 50 and 59 years old who had recovered from COVID-19. CDR3 DNA sequence: TGTGCCAGCAGCCTCCGGTTGAATGAAAAACTGTTTTTT. Encoded protein: CASSLRLNEKLFF.